The 17 T cell receptor beta chains below all came from one sample that was sequenced in a study of cytomegalovirus exposure and HLA in healthy donors. Assay used: immunoSEQ multiplex PCR; TCRdb lists only in-frame clones, some missing. This table holds about 110,000 clones, around nine tenths found once. Sequencing was carried out using PBMCs. The receptors here all came from a woman aged 18-29 years in good health and CMV-seronegative.

This clone has just one count. The chain uses TRBV11-1 and TRBJ2-7; the match to TRBD2 covers 7 bases. Trimming at V came to 5 bases and at J to 6 bases, leaving 1 base not matched to a gene. Germline lookup yields CDR1 SGHAT and CDR2 FQDESV (reference sequence). The CDR3 spans 11 residues. The CDR3: CASSRGGEQYF. In DNA, the CDR3 is TGTGCCAGCAGCCGCGGGGGCGAGCAGTACTTC.

This chain connects TRBV15 to TRBJ2-7; perhaps TRBD1 as D (6 bases). This CDR3 region has 15 residues. V lost 0 bases to trimming and J lost 2 bases, with 11 bases between them. Germline V CDR1 and CDR2: LNHNV, YYDKDF (reference sequence). This chain's CDR3 is CATSRDFQGTYEQYF. Here the CDR3 DNA reads TGTGCCACCAGCAGAGATTTCCAGGGGACCTACGAGCAGTACTTC.

The chain combines TRBV4-3 with TRBJ1-4; the D gene is possibly TRBD1 (5 bases). Germline values: CDR1 LGHNA, CDR2 YSLEER. V was cut by 0 bases and J by 3 bases, with 14 bases left in between. CDR3 length equals 17 residues. The CDR3 DNA reads as TGCGCCAGCAGCCAAGATGTCCCCAGGGTGCCTAATGAAAAACTGTTTTTT. Protein sequence: CASSQDVPRVPNEKLFF.

This chain uses TRBV4-3 with TRBJ1-4, with D hard to call. The CDR3 covers 16 residues. Between the trimmed V and J ends, which lost 4 bases and 0 bases, there was a span of 12 bases. The germline CDR1 and CDR2 sequences are LGHNA and YSLEER. Here the CDR3 DNA reads TGCGCCAGCAGCCGAACAGCCTCTTCAACTAATGAAAAACTGTTTTTT. This sequence encodes CASSRTASSTNEKLFF.

This clone was detected only once. This CDR3 is CSVVVSHSYEQYF. As DNA, the CDR3 is TGCAGCGTTGTTGTGAGTCACTCCTACGAGCAGTACTTC. This chain connects TRBV29-1 to TRBJ2-7, with D unclear. CDR1 SQVTM and CDR2 ANQGSEA come from the germline V gene. The CDR3 consists of 13 residues. V lost 4 bases, J lost 0 bases, and 10 bases lay in between.

The rearrangement uses TRBV28 and TRBJ2-4; TRBD2 is a possible D gene (6 bases). CDR1 and CDR2 from the germline V gene are MDHEN and SYDVKM. Trimming stripped 4 bases from V and 0 bases from J, with 25 bases between. The CDR3 consists of 20 residues. CDR3 amino acids: CASSSLWRGMETLAKNIQYF. CDR3 sequence (DNA): TGTGCCAGCAGTTCCCTATGGCGCGGGATGGAAACGTTAGCCAAAAACATTCAGTACTTC.

The chain employs TRBV11-1 and TRBJ2-7, with 9 bases aligning to TRBD1. This CDR3 region has 15 residues. Germline V gene data show CDR1 as SGHAT and CDR2 as FQDESV (reference sequence). V shed 6 bases and J 5 bases; nucleotides not matched to a gene: 11. The CDR3 DNA reads as TGTGCCAGCAGTCTTAACCCGGGACAGGGAGACGAGCAGTACTTC. Translated: CASSLNPGQGDEQYF.

The rearrangement links TRBV7-9 to TRBJ2-7; D is possibly TRBD1 (6 bases). Germline CDR1 and CDR2: SEHNR and FQNEAQ (reference sequence). The CDR3 runs to 15 residues. Trimming stripped 5 bases from V and 3 bases from J, with 17 bases between. CDR3 amino acids: CASSGKGGTDYEQYF. The CDR3, as DNA: TGTGCCAGCAGCGGGAAAGGGGGAACTGACTACGAGCAGTACTTC.

The V and J genes are TRBV23-1 and TRBJ1-4; D not certain. TRBV23-1 is placed among ORFs of uncertain function. Trimming pared 2 bases from V and 0 bases from J, leaving 16 bases between. The CDR3 runs to 18 residues. CDR3 DNA: TGCGCCAGCAGTCAAGTTGTTCCGAACCCAGCAACTAATGAAAAACTGTTTTTT. Translating it yields CASSQVVPNPATNEKLFF.

The chain links TRBV28 to TRBJ2-4, with unresolved D. With 1 base removed from V and 0 bases from J, the gap between germline ends came to 13 bases. Germline V gives CDR1 MDHEN, CDR2 SYDVKM. CDR3 length equals 17 residues. CDR3 amino acids: CASSLFGGPIAKNIQYF. DNA for the CDR3: TGTGCCAGCAGTTTATTCGGCGGTCCAATAGCCAAAAACATTCAGTACTTC.

The rearrangement uses TRBV9 and TRBJ2-7, with 8 bases identical to TRBD1. CDR1 and CDR2 from the germline V gene are SGDLS and YYNGEE. CDR3 length equals 13 residues. Trimming at V came to 4 bases and at J to 6 bases, leaving 6 bases not matched to a gene. The CDR3 protein is CASSLQGGGEQYF. The CDR3 DNA reads TGTGCCAGCAGCTTACAGGGGGGAGGCGAGCAGTACTTC.

The rearrangement links TRBV4-1 to TRBJ1-4; D call uncertain. The CDR3 is made up of 15 amino acids. The V end lost 1 base, the J end lost 4 bases, and 10 bases lay between the germline ends. Germline loops: CDR1 MGHRA, CDR2 YSYEKL. The CDR3 DNA reads TGCGCCAGCAGCCAAGGCGCGGTCTTTAATGAAAAACTGTTTTTT. This codes for CASSQGAVFNEKLFF.

The rearrangement joins TRBV6-6 to TRBJ1-3, with 7 bases fitting TRBD1. Germline V gene lookup returns CDR1 MNHNY and CDR2 SVGAGI (reference sequence). Trimming took 8 bases from V and 4 from J; bases not matched to a gene: 5. CDR3 size: 13 residues. The CDR3 is CASGQAEGNTIYF. The CDR3 coding sequence is TGTGCCAGCGGACAGGCGGAGGGAAACACCATATATTTT.

The genes are TRBV7-2 and TRBJ1-1; TRBD1 is a possible D gene (5 bases). V lost 5 bases, J lost 0 bases, and 10 bases lay in between. CDR1 is SGHTA, CDR2 FQGNSA, per germline. The CDR3 length is 14 residues. For the CDR3, the DNA is TGTGCCAGCAGCGGACACAGCATGAACACTGAAGCTTTCTTT. It encodes CASSGHSMNTEAFF.

V and J are TRBV4-3 and TRBJ1-2; the D gene is possibly TRBD1 (6 bases). V was pared by 0 bases and J by 2 bases, with 25 bases between. In germline, CDR1 is LGHNA, CDR2 YSLEER. The CDR3 is 20 residues long. In DNA, the CDR3 is TGCGCCAGCAGCCAAGATCCCAGGGGCCCCGAAACCCCTCCAAACTATGGCTACACCTTC. Its translation: CASSQDPRGPETPPNYGYTF.

The V gene is TRBV5-4, the J gene TRBJ2-7, with 7 bases matching TRBD2. Germline-derived CDR1 and CDR2 are SGHNT and YYREEE (reference sequence). The CDR3 runs 17 residues. Trimming cost V 0 bases and J 3 bases; bases outside gene matches: 12. This CDR3 reads CASSLGLASPQDYEQYF. The CDR3 region has the DNA TGTGCCAGCAGCTTGGGACTAGCCTCACCGCAGGACTACGAGCAGTACTTC. The full variable domain, its missing parts supplied by reference TRBV5-4 and TRBJ2-7, is ETGVTQSPTHLIKTRGQQVTLRCSSQSGHNTVSWYQQALGQGPQFIFQYYREEENGRGNFPPRFSGLQFPNYSSELNVNALELDDSALYLCASSLGLASPQDYEQYFGPGTRLTVT.

The V call is TRBV19, the J call TRBJ1-2; D perhaps matches TRBD1 (6 bases). The CDR3 is made up of 15 amino acids. Trimming pared 3 bases from V and 2 bases from J, leaving 13 bases between. The germline V gene has CDR1 LNHDA and CDR2 SQIVND (reference sequence). CDR3 loop: CASSIFQGWNYGYTF. The CDR3 nucleotides read TGTGCCAGTAGTATTTTTCAGGGGTGGAACTATGGCTACACCTTC.